Listed below are T cell receptor beta chains from one sample, sequenced in a study of molecular identifiers for immune sequencing clone quantification. Each CDR3 protein is one row after TCRdb ran MiXCR on the PCR reads. The sample lists over 90,000 distinct CDR3 sequences, about 35% occurring once. The sequenced sample consisted of naive CD8+ T cells from blood, with Jurkat cell RNA spiked in. The receptors shown here come from a human donor in good health. Some libraries in this study had Jurkat cell RNA spiked in. CDR3s include the opening cysteine and the closing phenylalanine or tryptophan. D genes are given only for firm matches. The size field is filled for only some rows; it gives once, few, many or a size class.

v_gene: TRBV27; d_gene: NA; j_gene: TRBJ2-7; abundance: NA; CDR3aa: CASSPGPVYEQYF; CDR3nt: TGTGCCAGCAGTCCCGGGCCTGTCTACGAGCAGTACTTC
v_gene: TRBV4-3; d_gene: NA; j_gene: TRBJ2-2; abundance: NA; CDR3aa: CASSQGAWNTGELLF; CDR3nt: TGCGCCAGCAGCCAAGGAGCGTGGAACACCGGGGAGCTGCTTTTT
v_gene: TRBV4-1; d_gene: NA; j_gene: TRBJ2-1; abundance: NA; CDR3aa: CASSQVSDYYNKQFF; CDR3nt: TGCGCCAGCAGCCAAGTTTCGGACTATTACAATAAGCAGTTCTTC
v_gene: TRBV5-4; d_gene: NA; j_gene: TRBJ1-2; abundance: few; CDR3aa: CASSLDEGSYGYTF; CDR3nt: TGTGCCAGCAGCTTGGATGAAGGATCCTATGGCTACACCTTC
v_gene: TRBV6-1; d_gene: NA; j_gene: TRBJ1-6; abundance: NA; CDR3aa: CASSEFLGRNNSPLHF; CDR3nt: TGTGCCAGCAGTGAATTCTTGGGCCGAAATAATTCACCCCTCCACTTT
v_gene: TRBV7-7; d_gene: TRBD1; j_gene: TRBJ2-5; abundance: many; CDR3aa: CASSLVRGYQETQYF; CDR3nt: TGTGCTAGCAGCTTGGTCAGGGGGTACCAAGAGACCCAGTACTTC
v_gene: TRBV20-1; d_gene: TRBD1; j_gene: TRBJ2-5; abundance: few; CDR3aa: CSANRQGNEIETQYF; CDR3nt: TGCAGTGCTAACAGACAGGGCAATGAGATCGAGACCCAGTACTTC
v_gene: TRBV11-2; d_gene: NA; j_gene: TRBJ2-1; abundance: few; CDR3aa: CASSPENHYNEQFF; CDR3nt: TGTGCCAGCAGCCCCGAAAACCACTACAATGAGCAGTTCTTC
v_gene: TRBV9; d_gene: TRBD2; j_gene: TRBJ2-3; abundance: few; CDR3aa: CASSSPLAGGPGDTQYF; CDR3nt: TGTGCCAGCAGCTCACCTCTAGCGGGAGGGCCTGGAGATACGCAGTATTTT
v_gene: TRBV7-9; d_gene: NA; j_gene: TRBJ2-7; abundance: few; CDR3aa: CASSPSAGGSEQYF; CDR3nt: TGTGCCAGCAGCCCCTCCGCCGGGGGAAGCGAGCAGTACTTC
v_gene: TRBV5-5; d_gene: NA; j_gene: TRBJ2-7; abundance: many; CDR3aa: CASSLAPDSSVEQYF; CDR3nt: TGTGCCAGCAGCTTGGCCCCGGACAGTTCGGTCGAGCAGTACTTC
v_gene: TRBV5-4; d_gene: NA; j_gene: TRBJ2-2; abundance: NA; CDR3aa: CAIPVREYSGELFF; CDR3nt: TGTGCCATTCCGGTCAGGGAATATTCCGGGGAGCTGTTTTTT
v_gene: TRBV28; d_gene: NA; j_gene: TRBJ2-7; abundance: NA; CDR3aa: CASSPSVQGNWEQYF; CDR3nt: TGTGCCAGCAGCCCCTCGGTACAGGGTAATTGGGAGCAGTACTTC
v_gene: TRBV6-5; d_gene: TRBD2; j_gene: TRBJ2-3; abundance: NA; CDR3aa: CASSWTSGSADTQYF; CDR3nt: TGTGCCAGCAGCTGGACTAGCGGGAGTGCAGATACGCAGTATTTT
v_gene: TRBV5-6; d_gene: TRBD2; j_gene: TRBJ2-3; abundance: few; CDR3aa: CASSPITGTSGSWTDTQYF; CDR3nt: TGTGCCAGCAGCCCGATTACCGGGACTAGCGGGAGTTGGACAGATACGCAGTATTTT
v_gene: TRBV29-1; d_gene: TRBD1; j_gene: TRBJ2-7; abundance: once; CDR3aa: CSVEDREVYEQYF; CDR3nt: TGCAGCGTTGAGGACAGGGAGGTTTACGAGCAGTACTTC
v_gene: TRBV3-1; d_gene: NA; j_gene: TRBJ1-5; abundance: NA; CDR3aa: CASSQLNQPQHF; CDR3nt: TGTGCCAGCAGCCAACTTAATCAGCCCCAGCATTTT
v_gene: TRBV9; d_gene: TRBD2; j_gene: TRBJ2-1; abundance: few; CDR3aa: CASRVSGLVRNEQFF; CDR3nt: TGTGCCAGCAGGGTATCGGGACTAGTCAGGAATGAGCAGTTCTTC
v_gene: TRBV28; d_gene: NA; j_gene: TRBJ2-7; abundance: NA; CDR3aa: CACSFSPFGGSEQYF; CDR3nt: TGTGCCTGCAGTTTCTCTCCTTTTGGGGGTAGCGAGCAGTACTTC
v_gene: TRBV6-7; d_gene: NA; j_gene: TRBJ2-2; abundance: few; CDR3aa: CASSALGELFF; CDR3nt: TGTGCCAGCAGCGCATTAGGGGAGCTGTTTTTT
v_gene: TRBV9; d_gene: NA; j_gene: TRBJ2-7; abundance: NA; CDR3aa: CASSVDTQRQYF; CDR3nt: TGTGCCAGCAGCGTAGACACCCAGCGGCAGTACTTC
v_gene: TRBV9; d_gene: NA; j_gene: TRBJ2-1; abundance: few; CDR3aa: CASSVDGGSNEQFF; CDR3nt: TGTGCCAGCAGCGTAGATGGGGGTAGCAATGAGCAGTTCTTC
v_gene: TRBV6-2/TRBV6-3; d_gene: NA; j_gene: TRBJ2-7; abundance: NA; CDR3aa: CAGSLQGHEQYF; CDR3nt: TGTGCCGGCAGTCTCCAGGGCCACGAGCAGTACTTC
v_gene: TRBV24-1; d_gene: NA; j_gene: TRBJ2-3; abundance: NA; CDR3aa: CATSDLQGFSTDTQYF; CDR3nt: TGTGCCACCAGTGATTTACAGGGATTTAGCACAGATACGCAGTATTTT
v_gene: TRBV7-2; d_gene: NA; j_gene: TRBJ1-1; abundance: NA; CDR3aa: CASSWGSTEAFF; CDR3nt: TGTGCCAGCAGCTGGGGTTCCACTGAAGCTTTCTTT
v_gene: TRBV19; d_gene: NA; j_gene: TRBJ2-1; abundance: few; CDR3aa: CASLDRPSHEQFF; CDR3nt: TGTGCCAGTCTCGACAGGCCTAGTCATGAGCAGTTCTTC
v_gene: TRBV4-3; d_gene: TRBD1; j_gene: TRBJ2-7; abundance: few; CDR3aa: CASSPGTGGEQYF; CDR3nt: TGCGCCAGCAGCCCCGGGACAGGGGGCGAGCAGTACTTC
v_gene: TRBV11-2; d_gene: NA; j_gene: TRBJ2-3; abundance: few; CDR3aa: CASSLVGAVADTQYF; CDR3nt: TGTGCCAGCAGCCTGGTGGGTGCGGTTGCAGATACGCAGTATTTT
v_gene: TRBV28; d_gene: TRBD1; j_gene: TRBJ1-5; abundance: NA; CDR3aa: CASSSRDRGGQPQHF; CDR3nt: TGTGCCAGCAGTTCCCGGGACAGGGGCGGTCAGCCCCAGCATTTT
v_gene: TRBV13; d_gene: NA; j_gene: TRBJ2-6; abundance: NA; CDR3aa: CASSLGEGTGANVLTF; CDR3nt: TGTGCCAGCAGCTTAGGGGAGGGGACTGGGGCCAACGTCCTGACTTTC
v_gene: TRBV7-9; d_gene: NA; j_gene: TRBJ1-2; abundance: NA; CDR3aa: CASSPSGVGYGYTF; CDR3nt: TGTGCCAGCAGCCCCTCAGGCGTTGGCTATGGCTACACCTTC
v_gene: TRBV4-3; d_gene: TRBD2; j_gene: TRBJ2-1; abundance: NA; CDR3aa: CASSQDRWASGSNEQFF; CDR3nt: TGCGCCAGCAGCCAAGATAGGTGGGCTAGCGGGAGCAATGAGCAGTTCTTC
v_gene: TRBV7-6; d_gene: NA; j_gene: TRBJ2-3; abundance: NA; CDR3aa: CASSLISGGDTQYF; CDR3nt: TGTGCCAGCAGCTTAATTAGCGGAGGCGATACGCAGTATTTT